One sample yielded the 2 T cell receptor beta chains listed below, sequenced in a study of OX40 agonist ivuxolimab in advanced cancers. Profiling relied on immunoSEQ multiplex PCR, and the TCRdb table lists in-frame clones only, not all of them. The table includes about 55,000 clones, about 90% detected once. Source: CD4+ or CD8+ T cells sorted from blood, taken in a trial of the OX40 agonist ivuxolimab. All receptors derive from an adult with an advanced solid tumor such as melanoma, head and neck, liver or kidney cancer.

This chain uses TRBV7-9 with TRBJ1-4; no clear D. Germline values: CDR1 SEHNR, CDR2 FQNEAQ (reference sequence). This CDR3 spans 14 amino acids. V was shortened by 2 bases and J by 3 bases, with 7 bases between the two germline ends. Here the CDR3 DNA reads TGTGCCAGCAGCTTACGCGGGGCTAATGAAAAACTGTTTTTT. Its translation: CASSLRGANEKLFF.

The chain uses TRBV28 and TRBJ1-5, with D uncertain. The CDR3 runs to 12 residues. V shed 5 bases and J shed 0 bases, with 2 bases lying between them. Germline CDR1 is MDHEN and CDR2 is SYDVKM. This chain's CDR3 is CASSHSNQPQHF. DNA of the CDR3: TGTGCCAGCAGTCATAGCAATCAGCCCCAGCATTTT. The full variable domain, its missing parts supplied by reference TRBV28 and TRBJ1-5, is DVKVTQSSRYLVKRTGEKVFLECVQDMDHENMFWYRQDPGLGLRLIYFSYDVKMKEKGDIPEGYSVSREKKERFSLILESASTNQTSMYLCASSHSNQPQHFGDGTRLSIL.